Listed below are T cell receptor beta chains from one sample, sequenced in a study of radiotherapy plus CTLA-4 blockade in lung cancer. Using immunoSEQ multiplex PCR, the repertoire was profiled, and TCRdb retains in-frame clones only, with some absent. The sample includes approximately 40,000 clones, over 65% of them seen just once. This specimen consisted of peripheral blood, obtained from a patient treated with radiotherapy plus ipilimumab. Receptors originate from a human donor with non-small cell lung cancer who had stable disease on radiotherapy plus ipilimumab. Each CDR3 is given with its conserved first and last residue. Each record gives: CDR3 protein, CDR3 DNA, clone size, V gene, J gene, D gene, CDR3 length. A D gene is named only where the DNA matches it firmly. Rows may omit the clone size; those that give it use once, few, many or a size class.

CASSGRSGDHRTDTQYF	TGTGCCAGCAGCGGTCGGAGTGGGGATCATCGCACAGATACGCAGTATTTT	-	TRBV9	TRBJ2-3	-	17
CASSWGQGSVYGYTF	TGCGCCAGCAGCTGGGGACAGGGGAGCGTCTATGGCTACACCTTC	-	TRBV5-1	TRBJ1-2	TRBD1	15
CASSLGPTGAGTGELFF	TGTGCCAGCAGCTTAGGCCCGACAGGGGCCGGGACCGGGGAGCTGTTTTTT	-	TRBV13	TRBJ2-2	TRBD1	17
CASSLSGQGAWVEQYF	TGCGCCAGCAGCTTATCAGGGCAGGGGGCTTGGGTCGAGCAGTACTTC	-	TRBV5-1	TRBJ2-7	TRBD1	16
CASSDRGLTEAFF	TGTGCCAGCAGCGACAGGGGGTTAACTGAAGCTTTCTTT	few	TRBV9	TRBJ1-1	TRBD1	13
CASSLSRGQVGSVHF	TGTGCCAGCAGCTTAAGTAGGGGACAGGTGGGATCGGTCCACTTT	-	TRBV7-2	TRBJ1-6	TRBD1	15
CATSHRDRGLTEAFF	TGTGCCACCAGCCACCGGGACAGGGGGCTTACTGAAGCTTTCTTT	-	TRBV15	TRBJ1-1	TRBD1	15
CASTTTGGLYGYTF	TGTGCCAGCACCACGACAGGGGGTCTTTATGGCTACACCTTC	-	TRBV28	TRBJ1-2	TRBD1	14
CASSGYGQDTEAFF	TGTGCCAGCAGTGGTTACGGACAAGACACTGAAGCTTTCTTT	once	TRBV6-1	TRBJ1-1	-	14
CASSLASGNTGELFF	TGCGCCAGCAGCTTGGCTAGCGGGAACACCGGGGAGCTGTTTTTT	few	TRBV5-1	TRBJ2-2	TRBD2	15
CASSLGTGGNQPQHF	TGTGCCAGCAGCCTCGGGACAGGGGGTAATCAGCCCCAGCATTTT	-	TRBV7-9	TRBJ1-5	TRBD1	15
CASSYPRGPQETQYF	TGTGCCAGCAGTTACCCCCGCGGGCCCCAAGAGACCCAGTACTTC	once	TRBV6-5	TRBJ2-5	-	15
CSGKQGKETQYF	TGCAGCGGTAAACAGGGGAAAGAGACCCAGTACTTC	-	TRBV29-1	TRBJ2-5	TRBD1	12